This TCR beta chain appears in the sequencing data of a study of regulatory T cells in long-lasting Graves disease. The time point denotes: newly diagnosed GD, antithyroid drugs for less than 3 months. Scientists built the TCR library using RNA that was extracted from PBMCs. This clonotype appeared many times. The CDR3 runs to 12 residues. Germline V lookup: CDR1 SGHRS, CDR2 YFSETQ. Trimming cost V 4 bases and J 8 bases; bases outside gene matches: 4. In building TCR beta libraries, iRepertoire HTBI primers were used together with Arm-PCR of CDR3 regions. TCRdb used MiXCR to reprocess the multiplex PCR reads, holding one entry per CDR3 protein. This table holds some 350,000 distinct CDR3 sequences, about 17% found once. These data are also associated with another study on T cells in Graves' hyperthyroidism and ophthalmopathy.

This rearrangement joins TRBV5-1 to TRBJ1-2; 8 nucleotides match TRBD1. The specimen was peripheral blood mononuclear cells (PBMCs), collected at new diagnosis, from a patient treated with antithyroid drugs. This TCR came from a woman aged 18-35 years with Graves disease. CDR3 sequence (DNA): TGCGCCAGCAGCAGGACAGGGATCGGCTACACCTTC. Its protein is CASSRTGIGYTF.